What follows are 9 T cell receptor beta chains derived from one specimen sequenced in a study of blood T cell repertoires in COVID-19. Here immunoSEQ multiplex PCR was the method, and the copy in TCRdb shows in-frame clones only, minus some. Among nearly 300,000 clones listed, about four fifths were seen once. The sequenced sample consisted of peripheral blood. These receptors came from a human donor with COVID-19, enrolled during active disease. The donor label of this sample is uncertain.

The rearrangement links TRBV3-1 (or the pseudogene TRBV3-2) to TRBJ2-7; TRBD1 aligns across 11 bases. V lost 2 bases to trimming and J lost 5 bases; unmatched junction nucleotides: 2. Germline V gene data show CDR1 as LGHDT and CDR2 as YNNKEL (reference sequence). The CDR3 is 14 residues long. The CDR3, as DNA: TGTGCCAGCAGCCAAAGGGGACAGGGGGACGAGCAGTACTTC. This translates into CASSQRGQGDEQYF.

The V and J genes are TRBV2 and TRBJ2-3, with 7 bases that match TRBD2. The CDR3 runs to 15 residues. Unmatched junction bases numbered 6, after V lost 6 bases and J lost 0 bases. Germline values: CDR1 SNHLY, CDR2 FYNNEI. CDR3 region: CASRAERGSTDTQYF. CDR3 nucleotide sequence: TGTGCCAGCAGGGCGGAGCGGGGTAGCACAGATACGCAGTATTTT.

This chain connects TRBV5-1 to TRBJ1-2; the match to TRBD1 covers 9 bases. Germline CDR1 is SGHRS and CDR2 is YFSETQ. CDR3 length: 14 residues. V trimming: 3 bases; J trimming: 4 bases; junction bases outside the gene matches: 4. The CDR3 DNA reads as TGCGCCAGCAGCTCGACAGGGGGGGTCTATGGCTACACCTTC. Amino acids: CASSSTGGVYGYTF.

This chain links TRBV11-1 with TRBJ1-1, with 7 positions matching TRBD1. Germline CDR1 is SGHAT and CDR2 is FQDESV (reference sequence). Germline trimming cut 7 bases from V and 5 bases from J; bases unmatched to any gene: 13. The CDR3 contains 15 residues. The CDR3 reads CASTPNTGEGTEAFF. DNA of the CDR3: TGTGCCAGCACACCTAATACAGGGGAAGGAACTGAAGCTTTCTTT. Together with reference TRBV11-1 and TRBJ1-1, the CDR3 gives the full variable domain: EAEVAQSPRYKITEKSQAVAFWCDPISGHATLYWYRQILGQGPELLVQFQDESVVDDSQLPKDRFSAERLKGVDSTLKIQPAELGDSAMYLCASTPNTGEGTEAFFGQGTRLTVV.

The chain employs TRBV9 and TRBJ2-7, with a tentative D call TRBD2 (6 bases). The V and J ends lost 0 bases and 6 bases respectively, with 16 bases between them. CDR1 is SGDLS, CDR2 YYNGEE, per germline. The CDR3 has 15 residues. DNA for the CDR3: TGTGCCAGCAGCGTAGCGGGAGCACCCCCTACCGAGCAGTACTTC. As protein: CASSVAGAPPTEQYF.

The gene calls are TRBV19 and TRBJ2-5, with D maybe TRBD1 (5 bases). The CDR3 runs to 13 residues. CDR1 is LNHDA and CDR2 is SQIVND in the germline V gene (reference sequence). The ends were cut back, 4 bases at V and 2 bases at J, with 8 bases in the middle. The CDR3 sequence is CASSRTTQETQYF. The CDR3 coding sequence is TGTGCCAGTAGTAGGACAACTCAAGAGACCCAGTACTTC. The full variable domain, with the rest looked up from reference TRBV19 and TRBJ2-5, is DGGITQSPKYLFRKEGQNVTLSCEQNLNHDAMYWYRQDPGQGLRLIYYSQIVNDFQKGDIAEGYSVSREKKESFPLTVTSAQKNPTAFYLCASSRTTQETQYFGPGTRLLVL.

This clone was detected once. This chain links TRBV5-1 with TRBJ2-4; D unresolved. Per germline, CDR1 SGHRS and CDR2 YFSETQ. The V end lost 4 bases, the J end lost 5 bases, and 22 bases lay between the germline ends. The CDR3 covers 17 residues. The CDR3 is CASSPQRVDGAENIQYF. CDR3 in DNA: TGCGCCAGCAGCCCCCAACGAGTTGATGGTGCGGAAAACATTCAGTACTTC.

The chain has TRBV10-3 and TRBJ2-3; 11 bases are shared with TRBD2. Germline-derived CDR1 and CDR2 are ENHRY and SYGVKD. The CDR3 sequence is 19 residues long. V gave up 3 bases and J gave up 0 bases; unmatched junction bases: 11. The CDR3 bases are TGTGCCATCAGTGAACCCCTAGCGGGAGGCGGTCCTAGCACAGATACGCAGTATTTT. This codes for CAISEPLAGGGPSTDTQYF.

J is TRBJ2-3 and V is TRBV11-2, with a tentative D call TRBD1 (5 bases). Germline V gene sequence: CDR1 SGHAT, CDR2 FQNNGV. Trimming took 7 bases from V and 2 from J, leaving 13 bases between them. This CDR3 contains 14 residues. In DNA, the CDR3 is TGTGCCAGCACCCTTGGGGCAGTCACAGATACGCAGTATTTT. It codes for CASTLGAVTDTQYF. The full variable domain, in which reference TRBV11-2 and TRBJ2-3 provide the parts outside the CDR3, is EAGVAQSPRYKIIEKRQSVAFWCNPISGHATLYWYQQILGQGPKLLIQFQNNGVVDDSQLPKDRFSAERLKGVDSTLKIQPAKLEDSAVYLCASTLGAVTDTQYFGPGTRLTVL.